These 22 T cell receptor beta chains originate from one sample sequenced in a study of T cell responses to AZD1222 COVID-19 vaccine. Measured with immunoSEQ multiplex PCR; TCRdb has only the in-frame clones, and not every one. The sample lists 150,000 to 200,000 clones; roughly 93% were seen once. The specimen comprised peripheral blood, sampled on day 0 of AZD1222 vaccination. The receptors were sampled from an adult in good health.

CDR3 nucleotide sequence: TGTGCCAGTAGTTCGCCGGGACAGGACGGGTATGAAAAACTGTTTTTT. This translates into CASSSPGQDGYEKLFF. The chain couples TRBV19 to TRBJ1-4, with TRBD1 matching over 8 bases. With V trimmed by 5 bases and J by 6 bases, 11 bases remained unmatched. The CDR3 has 16 amino acids. Germline loops: CDR1 LNHDA, CDR2 SQIVND (reference sequence).

The chain carries TRBV18 and TRBJ1-1, with 9 bases that match TRBD1. Germline values: CDR1 KGHSH, CDR2 LQKENI. J was trimmed by 7 bases and V by 3 bases; bases with no gene match: 6. The CDR3 is 14 residues long. CDR3 sequence reads: CASSPDRGGGEAFF. CDR3 nucleotides: TGTGCCAGCTCACCGGACAGGGGAGGGGGTGAAGCTTTCTTT. Full variable domain (outside the CDR3, taken from reference TRBV18 and TRBJ1-1): NAGVMQNPRHLVRRRGQEARLRCSPMKGHSHVYWYRQLPEEGLKFMVYLQKENIIDESGMPKERFSAEFPKEGPSILRIQQVVRGDSAAYFCASSPDRGGGEAFFGQGTRLTVV.

This chain links TRBV6-5 with TRBJ1-1; D possibly corresponds to TRBD1 (5 bases). Looked up from germline, CDR1 is MNHEY and CDR2 is SVGAGI. Trimming pared 8 bases from V and 4 bases from J, leaving 11 bases between. This CDR3 has 12 residues. CDR3 amino acids: CASLTVTTEAFF. The CDR3 DNA reads as TGTGCCAGCCTGACAGTTACCACTGAAGCTTTCTTT.

V usage is TRBV15 and J usage is TRBJ1-3; D unresolved. Germline CDR1 reads LNHNV; CDR2 reads YYDKDF (reference sequence). CDR3 size: 16 residues. Deletions cut 0 bases from V and 0 bases from J, with 9 bases between. DNA for the CDR3: TGTGCCACCAGCAGAGAACTCCTGAGCTCTGGAAACACCATATATTTT. Its translation: CATSRELLSSGNTIYF.

The rearrangement links TRBV3-1 (or the pseudogene TRBV3-2) to TRBJ2-5, with D uncertain. Per germline, CDR1 LGHDT and CDR2 YNNKEL (reference sequence). V was trimmed by 0 bases and J by 3 bases, leaving 8 bases between them. This CDR3 contains 14 residues. The CDR3 sequence is CASSQEGRKETQYF. The CDR3 DNA reads TGTGCCAGCAGCCAAGAGGGCCGCAAAGAGACCCAGTACTTC.

This clone has a handful of counts. The chain uses TRBV7-8 and TRBJ1-1; no clear D. Germline V CDR1 and CDR2: SGHVS, FQNEAQ. There are 14 residues in the CDR3. The V and J ends lost 1 base and 1 base respectively, with 7 bases between them. The CDR3 loop is CASSLDPPNTEAFF. DNA for the CDR3: TGTGCCAGCAGCTTAGATCCACCGAACACTGAAGCTTTCTTT.

The gene calls are TRBV4-2 and TRBJ1-1; no reliable D call. CDR1 is LGHNA, CDR2 YNFKEQ, per germline. This CDR3 spans 16 amino acids. V lost 0 bases, J lost 2 bases, and 13 bases lay in between. This CDR3 is CASSQDFAKINTEAFF. DNA for the CDR3: TGTGCCAGCAGCCAAGATTTTGCCAAGATCAACACTGAAGCTTTCTTT.

The rearrangement links TRBV27 to TRBJ1-1; D uncertain. The CDR3 consists of 14 residues. V lost 8 bases, J lost 4 bases, and 17 bases lay in between. Germline assignment: CDR1 MNHEY and CDR2 SMNVEV (reference sequence). CDR3 in amino acids: CASAPITGSTEAFF. The CDR3 region has the DNA TGTGCCAGCGCCCCTATCACGGGGAGCACTGAAGCTTTCTTT.

This clone has more than one count but fewer than ten. The chain recombines TRBV11-3 with TRBJ2-1; 7 nucleotides match TRBD1. Germline V gene data show CDR1 as SGHNT and CDR2 as YENEEA. V shed 2 bases and J 4 bases; nucleotides not matched to a gene: 5. The CDR3 consists of 15 residues. CDR3 loop: CASSLQQGNYNEQFF. In nucleotides, the CDR3 is TGTGCCAGCAGCTTACAACAGGGGAATTACAATGAGCAGTTCTTC.

This sequence joins TRBV19 and TRBJ2-2; TRBD2 is a possible D gene (6 bases). V was clipped by 5 bases and J by 5 bases, with 15 bases between them. The CDR3 covers 15 residues. CDR1 and CDR2 from the germline V gene are LNHDA and SQIVND (reference sequence). The chain's CDR3 is CASSFRDFLTGELFF. The CDR3, as DNA: TGTGCCAGTAGTTTCCGGGACTTTTTGACCGGGGAGCTGTTTTTT.

The chain couples TRBV15 to TRBJ2-1; D gene uncertain. CDR1 and CDR2 from the germline V gene are LNHNV and YYDKDF (reference sequence). This CDR3 has 15 residues. V was cut by 0 bases and J by 0 bases, with 6 bases left in between. The CDR3 is CATSREGNSYNEQFF. DNA of the CDR3: TGTGCCACCAGCAGAGAGGGTAACTCCTACAATGAGCAGTTCTTC.

This chain connects TRBV28 to TRBJ1-6; 8 bases match TRBD1. The CDR3 is made up of 17 amino acids. V gave up 4 bases and J gave up 8 bases; unmatched junction bases: 13. Germline assignment: CDR1 MDHEN and CDR2 SYDVKM. DNA of the CDR3: TGTGCCAGCAGTTCCCTCGGCGGACAGGGCGCGTATTCACCCCTCCACTTT. Its translation: CASSSLGGQGAYSPLHF.

The chain couples TRBV24-1 to TRBJ2-7; 12 bases map to TRBD1. Looked up from germline, CDR1 is KGHDR and CDR2 is SFDVKD. The CDR3 sequence is 15 residues long. The V gene end was trimmed by 4 bases and the J gene end by 7 bases; junction bases not matched to a gene: 7. The CDR3 loop reads CATSDPGQGALEQYF. The DNA for the CDR3 is TGTGCCACCAGTGACCCGGGACAGGGGGCGTTGGAGCAGTACTTC.

The J gene is TRBJ2-1, the V gene TRBV2; 8 bases match TRBD1. The CDR3 length is 14 residues. From germline, CDR1 is SNHLY and CDR2 FYNNEI. J gave up 2 bases and V 7 bases, and 4 bases lay outside the gene matches. The CDR3, as DNA: TGTGCCAGCACCTCGGACAGGGCCTACAATGAGCAGTTCTTC. Encoded protein: CASTSDRAYNEQFF.

This chain links TRBV15 with TRBJ1-2; 8 bases map to TRBD1. Unmatched junction bases numbered 15, after V lost 0 bases and J lost 6 bases. Germline V lookup: CDR1 LNHNV, CDR2 YYDKDF (reference sequence). CDR3 length: 18 residues. In nucleotides, the CDR3 is TGTGCCACCAGCAGAGATGCGTTCAGGGGGCGCCTCTCGGATGGCTACACCTTC. Its translation is CATSRDAFRGRLSDGYTF. Combining the CDR3 with reference TRBV15 and TRBJ1-2 gives the whole variable domain DAMVIQNPRYQVTQFGKPVTLSCSQTLNHNVMYWYQQKSSQAPKLLFHYYDKDFNNEADTPDNFQSRRPNTSFCFLDIRSPGLGDTAMYLCATSRDAFRGRLSDGYTFGSGTRLTVV.

The chain employs TRBV29-1 and TRBJ2-7; TRBD1 or TRBD2 may be the D gene (5 bases each). The germline gives CDR1 SQVTM, CDR2 ANQGSEA. The CDR3 consists of 11 residues. V dropped 7 bases and J dropped 6 bases, with 13 bases sitting between them. The CDR3 DNA sequence: TGCAGCGCCCGGGACGGTATCGAGCAGTACTTC. Translation gives CSARDGIEQYF.

The chain employs TRBV9 and TRBJ1-5; perhaps TRBD1 as D (6 bases). This CDR3 spans 13 amino acids. The germline V and J ends were trimmed by 3 bases and 11 bases, with 15 bases remaining between them. The germline CDR1 and CDR2 sequences are SGDLS and YYNGEE. The CDR3 bases are TGTGCCAGCAGCGAATACCCCGAGGGGGCCCAGCATTTT. Amino acids: CASSEYPEGAQHF.

The V call is TRBV7-9, the J call TRBJ1-1; D is unclear. V was shortened by 1 base and J by 6 bases, with 3 bases between the two germline ends. This CDR3 region has 11 residues. Germline assignment: CDR1 SEHNR and CDR2 FQNEAQ (reference sequence). CDR3 amino acids: CASSLEAEAFF. The CDR3 region has the DNA TGTGCCAGCAGCTTAGAGGCTGAAGCTTTCTTT.

The J gene is TRBJ2-5, the V gene TRBV5-1; 7 positions agree with TRBD1. Germline trimming cut 4 bases from V and 2 bases from J; bases unmatched to any gene: 11. The CDR3 runs 16 residues. Germline V gene sequence: CDR1 SGHRS, CDR2 YFSETQ. This chain's CDR3 is CASSGVLTGSQETQYF. The DNA of the CDR3 is TGCGCCAGCAGCGGTGTCTTGACAGGGTCGCAAGAGACCCAGTACTTC. The entire variable domain, with the rest obtained from reference TRBV5-1 and TRBJ2-5, is as follows: KAGVTQTPRYLIKTRGQQVTLSCSPISGHRSVSWYQQTPGQGLQFLFEYFSETQRNKGNFPGRFSGRQFSNSRSEMNVSTLELGDSALYLCASSGVLTGSQETQYFGPGTRLLVL.

The rearrangement joins TRBV13 to TRBJ2-1; 11 positions agree with TRBD2. The CDR3 spans 14 residues. Germline V lookup: CDR1 PRHDT, CDR2 FYEKMQ (reference sequence). Trimming removed 4 bases from V and 10 bases from J; junction bases left unmatched: 6. The CDR3 DNA is TGTGCCAGCAGCTCACTCCGGACTAGCGGGGAGCAGTTCTTC. It codes for CASSSLRTSGEQFF.

The CDR3 nucleotides are TGTGCCAGCAGCCAACTCCGTAGCTCTGGAAACACCATATATTTT. Amino acids: CASSQLRSSGNTIYF. This chain links TRBV14 with TRBJ1-3; D remains unclear. Germline V gene sequence: CDR1 SGHDN, CDR2 FVKESK. Trimming stripped 2 bases from V and 0 bases from J, with 8 bases between. The CDR3 runs 15 residues. The full variable domain, in which reference TRBV14 and TRBJ1-3 provide the parts outside the CDR3, is EAGVTQFPSHSVIEKGQTVTLRCDPISGHDNLYWYRRVMGKEIKFLLHFVKESKQDESGMPNNRFLAERTGGTYSTLKVQPAELEDSGVYFCASSQLRSSGNTIYFGEGSWLTVV.

J is TRBJ2-1 and V is TRBV29-1, with TRBD2 as a possible D gene (5 bases). With 5 bases removed from V and 15 bases from J, the gap between germline ends came to 26 bases. The CDR3 contains 14 residues. CDR1 and CDR2 (germline): SQVTM, ANQGSEA. The CDR3 loop reads CSVFTSGTGTRGFF. The CDR3 nucleotides read TGCAGCGTTTTCACCTCTGGAACGGGAACTCGGGGGTTCTTC.